This T cell receptor beta chain is from a study of blood T cell repertoires in COVID-19. Study information: Samples taken during acute and convalescent COVID-19 were collected in the United States, Italy and Spain. In each case, the material was cDNA or gDNA derived from T cells, B-cell-depleted T cells, or PBMCs.

Data came from immunoSEQ multiplex PCR; TCRdb stores just in-frame clones and leaves some out. Altogether around 280,000 clones are present, around 88% being singletons, with the ten largest covering about 1.9%. Losses at the gene ends were 6 bases for V and 2 bases for J; bases not matched to a gene: 5. Looked up from germline, CDR1 is MNHEY and CDR2 is SMNVEV (reference sequence). This CDR3 region has 14 residues. The sequence came from a young woman who had recovered from COVID-19. Sequencing input: peripheral blood. The chain uses TRBV27 and TRBJ2-7, with 9 bases lining up with TRBD1. Written as DNA, the CDR3 is TGTGCCAGCAGGACCGGGACAGGGCCCTACGAGCAGTACTTC. Its translation is CASRTGTGPYEQYF.